A single TCR beta chain is shown here with its context. The data derive from a study of blood T cell repertoires in COVID-19. Study in general: Whether acute or convalescent, the COVID-19 samples came from the United States, Italy and Spain.

Participants came from about two dozen US areas, aged roughly 18 to 89 years. Using immunoSEQ multiplex PCR, the repertoire was profiled, and TCRdb retains in-frame clones only, with some absent. The sample holds 200,000 to 250,000 clones; approximately 90% are singletons and the top ten take about 10%. This CDR3 has 13 residues. Trimming pared 3 bases from V and 4 bases from J, leaving 9 bases between. CDR1 SEHNR and CDR2 FQNEAQ come from the germline V gene (reference sequence). This receptor was taken from a man aged 25-40 years who had recovered from COVID-19. The source material was PBMCs or T cells enriched from blood (not recorded which). The chain couples TRBV7-9 to TRBJ1-2; D is undetermined. CDR3 loop: CASSLGPGYGYTF. For the CDR3, the DNA is TGTGCCAGCAGCTTGGGTCCAGGCTATGGCTACACCTTC.